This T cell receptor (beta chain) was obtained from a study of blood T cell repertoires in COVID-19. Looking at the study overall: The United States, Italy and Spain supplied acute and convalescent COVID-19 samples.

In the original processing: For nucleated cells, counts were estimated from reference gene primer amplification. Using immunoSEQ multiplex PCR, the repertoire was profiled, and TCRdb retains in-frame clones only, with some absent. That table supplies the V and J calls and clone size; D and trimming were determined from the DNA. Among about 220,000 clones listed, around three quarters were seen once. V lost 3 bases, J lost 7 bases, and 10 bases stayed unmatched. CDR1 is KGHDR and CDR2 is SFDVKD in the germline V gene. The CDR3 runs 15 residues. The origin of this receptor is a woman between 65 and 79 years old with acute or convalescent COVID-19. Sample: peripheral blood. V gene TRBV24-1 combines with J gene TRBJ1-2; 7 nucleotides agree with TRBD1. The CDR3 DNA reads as TGTGCCACCAGTGATCCCCTCGACAGGGTGGGTGGCTACACCTTC. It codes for CATSDPLDRVGGYTF.